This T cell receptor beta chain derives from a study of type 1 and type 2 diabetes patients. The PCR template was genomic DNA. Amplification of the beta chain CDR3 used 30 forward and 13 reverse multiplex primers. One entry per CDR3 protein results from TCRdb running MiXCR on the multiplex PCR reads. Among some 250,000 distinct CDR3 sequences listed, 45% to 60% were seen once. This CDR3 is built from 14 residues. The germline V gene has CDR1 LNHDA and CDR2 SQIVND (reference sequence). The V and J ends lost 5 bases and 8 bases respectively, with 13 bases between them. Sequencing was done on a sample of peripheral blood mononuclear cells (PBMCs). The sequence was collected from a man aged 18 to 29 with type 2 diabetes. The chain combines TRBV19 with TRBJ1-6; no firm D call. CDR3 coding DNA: TGTGCCAGTAGTGAGGCAGTGGATGATTCACCCCTCCACTTT. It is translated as CASSEAVDDSPLHF. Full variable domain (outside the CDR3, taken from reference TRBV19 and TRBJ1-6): DGGITQSPKYLFRKEGQNVTLSCEQNLNHDAMYWYRQDPGQGLRLIYYSQIVNDFQKGDIAEGYSVSREKKESFPLTVTSAQKNPTAFYLCASSEAVDDSPLHFGNGTRLTVT.